This T cell receptor (beta chain) is drawn from a study of cytomegalovirus exposure and HLA in healthy donors (dated by TCRdb to the late 2010s). About the investigation overall: An earlier analysis of a few hundred of the donors reported about 260 Gb of sequence data and 117 million unique TCR beta sequences obtained from about 180 million T cells. Roughly 300 gigabases of sequencing data and roughly 81 million unique TCR sequences made up an early release that covered roughly 670 HLA-typed donors. The genetic ancestry cluster associated with self-reported Caucasian donors included approximately 85% of the roughly 410 genotyped donors. The study aimed to test whether signatures of past pathogen exposure could be identified by cataloging public T cell receptors. The T cell repertoires of under 700 subjects were profiled by immunosequencing and related to cytomegalovirus serostatus. Besides the first cohort of 550 to 750 subjects, a separate validation cohort made up of about 120 different subjects was used. The study combined high-throughput TCR immunosequencing, statistical association of individual TCRs with disease status, and machine learning to predict cytomegalovirus infection status. In a later analysis, previously published TCR beta repertoires from hundreds of donors were re-analyzed and high-resolution HLA genotyping was added so that TCR occurrence patterns could be studied. Rather than using new phenotypic data, the later analysis identified candidate immune exposures from TCR beta sequences and from how often those sequences occurred across donors. In an earlier analysis of 587 of the donors, high-throughput TCR beta sequencing was used to judge whether each TCR beta V gene segment behaved as functional or pseudogenic. Alongside the repertoire data, information on donor age, sex, ethnicity and CMV serostatus was compiled. In a later genetic analysis, genome-wide SNP genotypes for about 55% of the roughly 700 donors were used, and that subset was treated as a discovery cohort. Every discovery cohort repertoire had been produced on one sequencing platform. Class I and class II HLA loci were covered by the typing at four-digit resolution. Typing coverage varied by locus: roughly 629-630 donors for A, B, C, DRB1 and DQB1; more than 500 for DQA1; nearly 610 for DPA1; fewer than 480 for DPB1. Five DR-DQ haplotypes were handled as single units for association and clustering because linkage in the cohort was strong. Across 300 to 500 genotyped donors of the cohort, an average of about 200,000 unique TCR beta nucleotide sequences per donor were sequenced, and roughly 20% of those sequences were non-productive.

The cohort comprised under 700 healthy bone marrow donors. At the time of sampling, all cohort members were nominally healthy, though unrecorded immune exposures were likely present. The donor tested CMV seronegative, placing the donor among the 350 or so seronegative members of the cohort. Every donor gave a peripheral blood sample, and the peripheral blood mononuclear cells from that sample were used for TCR beta sequencing. The Qiagen DNeasy Blood Extraction Kit was used to extract genomic DNA from the blood cell samples. What the study reported, not specific to this receptor: The classifier was reported to diagnose cytomegalovirus status with high specificity and sensitivity in both the original and validation cohorts. A total of some 180 TCR beta chains were listed by the study as associated with cytomegalovirus. Broadly in line with IMGT annotations, most TCR beta V segments showed up in productive rearrangements about 87% or about 30% of the time in an earlier analysis of around 550 of the donors. In this cohort, only TCR beta chains were sequenced, and detectable features were limited by the absence of alpha or paired-chain data. In a later analysis, HLA-associated TCR beta chains were found to be more clonally expanded and to have lower generation probabilities than equally common non-associated chains. The authors suggested that the approach could potentially be extended to other disease states and immunological phenotypes. Correlated functional status among segregating V segments might be attributable to linkage disequilibrium, but an unknown experimental factor could not be ruled out. A cluster of highly shared sequence variants was judged likely to represent a technical artifact of the sequencing pipeline. Three of the identified cytomegalovirus-associated TCR beta chains were confirmed in vitro to be specific for cytomegalovirus antigens. Strong co-occurrence of HLA alleles, especially DR and DQ, made assigning TCR associations to individual alleles difficult. In a later analysis, 16,951 TCR beta sequences were associated with specific HLA alleles at a false discovery rate of 0.05. Compared with the approximately 710-donor mean, donors in an Asian-associated ancestry cluster had fewer N-insertions in productive TCRs, according to a later genetic analysis. Roughly uniform sequencing depth across donors was assumed in presence/absence analyses, although this assumption may not hold. HLA typing was unavailable for some donors at each locus, so association tests used only the typed subset. According to a later analysis, parvovirus B19, influenza, CMV and Epstein-Barr virus appeared linked to several top co-occurrence clusters. A later analysis found that TCR association rates varied across HLA loci, with DRB1 alleles showing the most associated TCRs and HLA-C alleles the fewest. A further reported finding was that TCR beta sequences accurately predicted the HLA-A and HLA-B alleles for most subjects in the first cohort. For the cohort, immune exposure information was limited to CMV serostatus. Most TCR sequences were seen in very few donors, while some public TCRs were found in many individuals. V-gene and J-gene trimming of TCR beta chains was associated with a missense DCLRE1C variant in a later genetic analysis, and the association was replicated in an independent cohort. Because counts were too low, seventeen rarely observed V segments, including chromosome 9 orphons, were excluded from the earlier analysis of a few hundred of the donors. A later analysis found that most CMV-associated TCR beta chains appeared HLA-restricted, with HLA associations seemingly driven largely by CMV exposure.

The method was the immunoSEQ multiplex PCR assay. The multiplex PCR relied on a mix of 60 forward primers for TCR Vbeta segments and 13 reverse primers for TCR Jbeta segments. A multiplex PCR assay on genomic DNA amplified the CDR3 region of rearranged TCR beta genes. The amplified TCR beta libraries were sequenced on the Illumina HiSeq System as 87-base-pair reads. As for the authors' bioinformatics: A later analysis tallied around 80 million unique TCR beta chains across the 666 repertoires, and about 12 million of those chains were shared by two or more donors. Raw reads were error-corrected and collapsed into unique sequences by a nearest-neighbor algorithm in which closely related sequences were merged to remove PCR and sequencing errors. Alignment of CDR3 sequences to IMGT reference sequences was used to assign V, D and J gene segments. For a sequence to be retained, a match of at least six nucleotides to both a V gene segment and a J gene segment was required. Rearrangements were classified as productive when the CDR3 lacked stop codons and remained in frame with V and J, and all other rearrangements were classified as non-productive. CDR3 was defined according to IMGT convention as the region running from the second conserved V-encoded cysteine to the conserved J-encoded phenylalanine. The earlier analysis of approximately 500 of the donors excluded sequences that lacked an unambiguous match to a single V gene segment. An earlier analysis of 550 to 650 of the donors classified V segments as functional when productive rearrangements were above 56.7% and as segregating when the standard deviation between donors was above 5%. A statistical classification framework was built for diagnosing cytomegalovirus status from the catalog of TCR beta chain sequences. In a later analysis, TCR nucleotide sequences were compared against IMGT/GENE-DB human TR gene sequences so that V and J genes could be assigned. In a later analysis, CDR3 sequences and most-parsimonious VDJ recombination scenarios were assigned using the TCRdist pipeline. In a later analysis, each TCR beta chain was defined by its CDR3 amino acid sequence together with its V-gene family, and reads without a unique V-gene family were excluded. In a later analysis, around 650 highly shared, low-generation-probability nucleotide sequences were removed to address suspected cross-contamination and a sequencing artifact. A later analysis calculated a clonal expansion index for each public chain from normalized within-repertoire ranks of inferred template counts. In a later analysis, generation probabilities were computed with a VDJ recombination model fitted to out-of-frame rearrangements, and the resulting probabilities were checked against IGoR. Hypergeometric tests were used in a later analysis to score TCR-TCR, TCR-HLA and TCR-CMV co-occurrence, with a repertoire-size bias correction applied to the TCR pairs. A later analysis estimated false discovery rates by permuting HLA or CMV assignments 20 times. In a later analysis, co-occurring TCRs were grouped with DBSCAN, and TCRdist sequence similarity was added when clustering was performed within HLA-allele-positive subsets. Co-occurrence clustering excluded repertoires with fewer than 30,000 or more than 120,000 public chains, plus five with anomalous nucleotide sharing. In TCRdb, the immuneACCESS table is reduced to in-frame sequences with V and J assigned. These tables do not hold every clone; where another copy was compared, an unresolved V gene accounts for under half, and the others remain unexplained. D and trimming were read from the DNA, whereas the V and J calls and clone size are those reported in that table. Counted in this sample were about 85,000 clones; under 85% of them appeared once. Together, the top ten hold approximately 2% of the sample.

On this clone: Its cognate antigen has yet to be identified. No clone much larger than this one lies a single base away; base qualities are absent.

This sequence was found in a boy between 5 and 17 years old in good health and CMV-seronegative. Input material: PBMCs.

The nucleotides read TGTGCCAGCAGCTTTGGGAGGGACTACTCTGGAAACACCATATATTTT. Its translation is CASSFGRDYSGNTIYF. The chain couples TRBV5-4 to TRBJ1-3; perhaps TRBD1 is the D gene, with 5 bases matching. The germline V gene (reference sequence) gives CDR1 as SGHNT and CDR2 as YYREEE. The CDR3 sequence holds 16 residues, the cysteine and phenylalanine included. Only the CDR3 DNA stays, 48 bases, in frame from base 1. V sheds 2 bases and J sheds 0 bases, leaving 12 bases between their ends. Reference TRBV5-4 and TRBJ1-3 proteins supply the regions before and after the CDR3; the full variable domain is: ETGVTQSPTHLIKTRGQQVTLRCSSQSGHNTVSWYQQALGQGPQFIFQYYREEENGRGNFPPRFSGLQFPNYSSELNVNALELDDSALYLCASSFGRDYSGNTIYFGEGSWLTVV.